These T cell receptor beta chains were read from a single sample in a study of shared clonotypes between healthy human individuals. This table comes from immunoSEQ multiplex PCR, and its TCRdb copy is limited to in-frame clones, with some not included. The table has some 1 million clones, 65% to 75% seen once. Sequencing was performed on memory CD4+ T cells sorted from blood. The receptors stem from a young man in good health. CDR3s include the opening cysteine and the closing phenylalanine or tryptophan. Each record gives: D gene, clone size, V gene, J gene, CDR3 DNA, CDR3 protein. D genes are given only for firm matches. Size values are once, few and many counts, or a class for expanded clones, and some rows have none.

>.|.|TRBV4-1|TRBJ2-2
TGCGCCAGCAGCCACGGTCGTTTGCGACAAGGGGTCACCGGGGAGCTGTTTTTT
CASSHGRLRQGVTGELFF
>.|.|TRBV5-1|TRBJ2-3
TGCGCCAGCAGCGACGGACAGTCCACAGATACGCAGTATTTT
CASSDGQSTDTQYF
>TRBD2|.|TRBV9|TRBJ2-3
TGTGCCAGCAGCCCCCGGGGGGGGCTTACAGATACGCAGTATTTT
CASSPRGGLTDTQYF
>.|few|TRBV6-1|TRBJ1-5
TGTGCCAGCAGTGAAACGGGGGTTGGTCAGCCCCAGCATTTT
CASSETGVGQPQHF
>TRBD2|.|TRBV11-2|TRBJ2-3
TGTGCCAGCAGCTTCCTCCGGGACTACCAAATAGGTTCCACAGATACGCAGTATTTT
CASSFLRDYQIGSTDTQYF
>.|few|TRBV2|TRBJ1-1
TGTGCCAGCAGTGAAAATGGGGTGGCTGAAGCTTTCTTT
CASSENGVAEAFF
>TRBD2|few|TRBV10-3|TRBJ2-5
TGTGCCATCGGGACTAGCGGGAAAGAGACCCAGTACTTC
CAIGTSGKETQYF
>.|.|TRBV9|TRBJ2-5
TGTGCCAGCAGCGTAGGTCACACCCAGGGCGCCCAGTACTTC
CASSVGHTQGAQYF
>.|.|TRBV18|TRBJ2-5
TGTGCCAGCCGGGGTGTAGGAGAGACCCAGTACTTC
CASRGVGETQYF
>.|.|TRBV7-2|TRBJ1-3
TGTGCCAGCAGCTCAAGGGGGACTGTCTCTGGAAACACCATATATTTT
CASSSRGTVSGNTIYF
>TRBD1|.|TRBV28|TRBJ2-5
TGTGCCAGCAGTTTATTCTTCAAGACAGGGAGCCAAGAGACCCAGTACTTC
CASSLFFKTGSQETQYF
>.|.|TRBV10-1|TRBJ2-1
TGCGCCAGCAGTACCCGGGCGGGGTTATCCTACAATGAGCAGTTCTTC
CASSTRAGLSYNEQFF
>.|few|TRBV11-2|TRBJ2-7
TGTGCCAGCACCAAATCCCAGGGGACTTCTTACGAGCAGTACTTC
CASTKSQGTSYEQYF
>.|once|TRBV6-5|TRBJ2-2
TGTGCCAGCAGCCCCCCGGCCACCGGGGAGCTGTTTTTT
CASSPPATGELFF
>.|.|TRBV6-1|TRBJ1-3
TGTGCCAGCAGTGAAGGGACATTCTCTGGAAACACCATATATTTT
CASSEGTFSGNTIYF
>TRBD1|.|TRBV6-5|TRBJ1-2
TGTGCCAGCAGTTACCTTACAGGGGGCGCGTCTGGCTACACCTTC
CASSYLTGGASGYTF
>.|.|TRBV19|TRBJ2-7
TGTGCCAGTAGTGGTTTGGGCTCCCCCTACGAGCAGTACTTC
CASSGLGSPYEQYF
>TRBD2|.|TRBV7-2|TRBJ2-5
TGTGCCGTCACTAGCGGGGGGGCTTGGGAGACCCAGTACTTC
CAVTSGGAWETQYF
>.|.|TRBV6-1|TRBJ2-2
TGTGCCGGAACCGCAGGGGACATTGGGTCCGGGGAGCTGTTTTTT
CAGTAGDIGSGELFF
>.|.|TRBV10-2|TRBJ1-2
TGCGCCAGCAGTGAGGCAGACATCTATGGCTACACCTTC
CASSEADIYGYTF
>TRBD1|.|TRBV19|TRBJ1-2
TGTGCCAGTAGTTTATGGGACAGGGATGACTATGGCTACACCTTC
CASSLWDRDDYGYTF
>.|.|TRBV7-7|TRBJ2-5
TGTGCTAGCAGCCCGGCTAGGTTTGGAGAGACCCAGTACTTC
CASSPARFGETQYF
>TRBD1|many|TRBV5-4|TRBJ1-2
TGTGCCAGCAGCTTGAGACAGGGAGGATGGTCGGGCTACACCTTC
CASSLRQGGWSGYTF
>.|.|TRBV6-1|TRBJ1-3
TGTGCCAGCAGTCAAGGGATTAGCTCTGGAAACACCATATATTTT
CASSQGISSGNTIYF
>TRBD2|.|TRBV19|TRBJ2-1
TGTGCCAGTAGTATCGGGACTAGCGGGGTCTTCAATGAGCAGTTCTTC
CASSIGTSGVFNEQFF
>.|once|TRBV21-1|TRBJ2-5
TGTGCCAGAACGGAGGAGGGACACCGAGAGACCCAGTACTTC
CARTEEGHRETQYF
>.|.|TRBV11-2|TRBJ2-3
TGTGCCAGCAGCTTAGGACAGACTTACACAGATACGCAGTATTTT
CASSLGQTYTDTQYF
>.|.|TRBV5-4|TRBJ1-2
TGTGCCAGCAGCTTGGGTGGCCAGATAAAGTACTATGGCTACACCTTC
CASSLGGQIKYYGYTF
>.|.|TRBV6-1|TRBJ1-4
TGTGCCAGCAGTGTTTCGGCGGGACCGACGAATGAAAAACTGTTTTTT
CASSVSAGPTNEKLFF
>TRBD2|.|TRBV19|TRBJ2-1
TGTGCCAGTAGGCCGGGAACTAGCGGGTTCGATGAGCAGTTCTTC
CASRPGTSGFDEQFF
>.|.|TRBV2|TRBJ2-2
TGTGCCAGCAGTGAACAGGGGAACGTGGGCGGGGAGCTGTTTTTT
CASSEQGNVGGELFF
>TRBD2|once|TRBV7-2|TRBJ2-1
TGTGCCAGCAGCTCACCCACTAGCGGCAATGAGCAGTTCTTC
CASSSPTSGNEQFF
>TRBD1|.|TRBV27|TRBJ2-1
TGTGCCAGCAGTTTTAGGGACAGGGTCGGTGAGCAGTTCTTC
CASSFRDRVGEQFF
>TRBD2|.|TRBV10-3|TRBJ2-7
TGTGCCATCAGTGAGTCTCCTAGCGGGGGGGATCCGCTTGGCTACGAGCAGTACTTC
CAISESPSGGDPLGYEQYF
>.|.|TRBV6-5|TRBJ2-7
TGTGCCTCTGGAAGAAAGACGATCGAGCAGTACTTC
CASGRKTIEQYF
>.|.|TRBV28|TRBJ2-5
TGTGCCAGCAGTTTAGTCGGGATCTTGGGAGAGACCCAGTACTTC
CASSLVGILGETQYF
>.|many|TRBV11-2|TRBJ2-6
TGTGCCAGCAGCGGGGGAGCGGGCCTCTCTGGGGCCAACGTCCTGACTTTC
CASSGGAGLSGANVLTF
>.|.|TRBV7-9|TRBJ1-5
TGTGCCAGCAGCTCGGACATTCAGCCCCAGCATTTT
CASSSDIQPQHF
>.|.|TRBV5-8|TRBJ2-5
TGTGCCAGCAAGGTGGCGGGATCGGAGACCCAGTACTTC
CASKVAGSETQYF
>TRBD1|.|TRBV6-4|TRBJ1-1
TGTGCCAGCAGTGACACCCGGACAGGGCGGGTTAACACTGAAGCTTTCTTT
CASSDTRTGRVNTEAFF
>.|.|TRBV18|TRBJ1-3
TGTGCCAGCTCACCACAGGGCGCAGGGTCGATTGGAAACACCATATATTTT
CASSPQGAGSIGNTIYF
>.|.|TRBV2|TRBJ2-3
TGTGCCAGCAGTGAAGCGCTTCGGGGCGCAGATACGCAGTATTTT
CASSEALRGADTQYF
>.|.|TRBV6-5|TRBJ1-1
TGTGCCAGCAGTTCTCCGGGACAAGGCGCTTTCTTT
CASSSPGQGAFF
>.|.|TRBV30|TRBJ2-2
TGTGCCTGGAGTTCAGGGAACACCGGGGAGCTGTTTTTT
CAWSSGNTGELFF
>.|.|TRBV5-1|TRBJ1-4
TGCGCCAGCAAGACCGAACAGGGCTCTGCCGAAAAACTGTTTTTT
CASKTEQGSAEKLFF
>TRBD1|.|TRBV11-2|TRBJ2-7
TGTGCCAGCAGCCGATTACCGGGACAGGGGGGATACGAGCAGTACTTC
CASSRLPGQGGYEQYF
>TRBD2|.|TRBV6-5|TRBJ2-1
TGTGCCAGCAGTCGACTAGCGGGAGGGAGGAATGAGCAGTTCTTC
CASSRLAGGRNEQFF
>TRBD1|.|TRBV10-2|TRBJ1-5
TGCGCCAGCAGCCCGGACAGGGCCGGCAATCAGCCCCAGCATTTT
CASSPDRAGNQPQHF
>.|.|TRBV7-2|TRBJ1-6
TGTGCCAGCAGCCTTCGGGCGGCACCCCTCCACTTT
CASSLRAAPLHF
>TRBD1|.|TRBV7-9|TRBJ1-2
TGTGCCAGCAGCTTTCGAGACAGGGACTATGGCTACACCTTC
CASSFRDRDYGYTF
>.|.|TRBV5-6|TRBJ1-1
TGTGCCAGCAGCTTACGGGTGAACACTGAAGCTTTCTTT
CASSLRVNTEAFF
>TRBD2|few|TRBV7-7|TRBJ2-1
TGTGCTAGCAGCTTAGGGACTAGCGCCTACAATGAGCAGTTCTTC
CASSLGTSAYNEQFF
>TRBD2|few|TRBV7-2|TRBJ2-1
TGTGCCAGCAGCGTCGGGACTAGCGGGAGGCTTAGCTCCTACAATGAGCAGTTCTTC
CASSVGTSGRLSSYNEQFF
>.|.|TRBV4-2|TRBJ2-2
TGTGCCAGCAGCCACGATATCGGGACTCAAAACACCGGGGAGCTGTTTTTT
CASSHDIGTQNTGELFF
>TRBD2|.|TRBV12-5|TRBJ2-2
TGTGCTAGTGGTTCGGGGACTAGCGGGAACACCGGGGAGCTGTTTTTT
CASGSGTSGNTGELFF
>.|.|TRBV9|TRBJ2-3
TGTGCCAGCAGCTCAACGGGATCAGATACGCAGTATTTT
CASSSTGSDTQYF
>TRBD1|few|TRBV19|TRBJ2-7
TGTGCCAGTAGTATCGACAGGGGTCACGAGCAGTACTTC
CASSIDRGHEQYF
>TRBD2|many|TRBV27|TRBJ2-3
TGTGCCAGCAGTTTAGGAGCGGGGGGCACAGATACGCAGTATTTT
CASSLGAGGTDTQYF
>.|.|TRBV4-2|TRBJ1-1
TGTGCCAGCAGCCAAGATCTGGTCATGGGCCGAGGCTTT
CASSQDLVMGRGF
>TRBD2|few|TRBV27|TRBJ2-6
TGTGCCAGCAGTCGAACTCTGAGCGGGGGCAACTCTGGGGCCAACGTCCTGACTTTC
CASSRTLSGGNSGANVLTF